This TCR beta chain was identified during a study of T cell clones after liver transplantation. For the study at large: A pre-transplant mixed lymphocyte reaction with TCRbeta sequencing defined graft-donor-reactive clones followed in post-transplant blood. Three of the eight recipients were HCV-positive; the rest had non-autoimmune, non-viral transplant indications. Without induction therapy, subjects received standard immunosuppression until 12-24 months post-transplant. Timepoints were pre-transplant, pre-withdrawal, and after withdrawal was completed or failed.

The CDR3 spans 13 residues. Trimming shortened V by 5 bases and J by 4 bases, and 11 bases separated the two germline ends. Germline assignment: CDR1 SNHLY and CDR2 FYNNEI. Method: immunoSEQ multiplex PCR; TCRdb's copy keeps in-frame clones and lacks some. This sample has more than 95,000 clones; about 81% occur once, and the top ten carry around 3%. This TCR came from a human patient who received a liver transplant. T cells may partly derive from the graft donor. Source: CD4+ T cells from blood, taken approximately 45 months after liver transplant. The gene calls are TRBV2 and TRBJ2-5, with D possibly called TRBD1 or TRBD2 (6 bases each). The CDR3 coding sequence is TGTGCCAGCAGTCTTGAGGGGGGAGAGACCCAGTACTTC. Translating gives CASSLEGGETQYF.